The present TCR beta chain was sequenced within a study of T cells after yellow fever vaccination. Germline V gene data show CDR1 as MNHEY and CDR2 as SVGAGI. This CDR3 region has 14 residues. Between the trimmed V and J ends, which lost 2 bases and 5 bases, there was a span of 12 bases. Whole-study results and caveats: Across the CD4 and CD8 compartments, a small share of clonotypes was present in both. Post-booster samples contained most primary-vaccination clones (approximately 96% CD4, around 88% CD8).

Note on this clonotype: Its antigen is not known.

The TCR cDNA carried a universal primer site and UMIs from 5'RACE template switching. TCRdb reanalysed the 5' RACE reads using MiXCR and keeps one entry per CDR3 protein. The sample yields roughly 170,000 distinct CDR3 sequences, approximately 9.7% seen once. The rearrangement links TRBV6-5 to TRBJ2-5; D possibly corresponds to TRBD2 (5 bases). This TCR was sampled from a man aged 18 to 29 who received the YFV17D yellow fever vaccine. The sample in question was CD8+ T cells sorted from PBMCs, obtained 45 days after the yellow fever booster vaccination. CDR3 loop: CASSYRTSPETQYF. CDR3 in DNA: TGTGCCAGCAGTTACCGTACTAGTCCCGAGACCCAGTACTTC.